This T cell receptor beta chain is drawn from a study of spatial heterogeneity in lung cancer. Across the whole study: Across the raw uncorrected reads, a unique TCR and UMI combination was observed, on average, more than ten times.

The CDR3 has 13 amino acids. Per germline, CDR1 DFQATT and CDR2 SNEGSKA (reference sequence). TCRdb re-called the 5' RACE reads with MiXCR, one entry per CDR3 protein. The sample includes approximately 2,100 distinct CDR3 sequences, more than 8.5% seen only once; the top ten take roughly a fifth. Regarding time point: sample taken at primary tumor resection. Tumor, nontumor lung or frozen PBMC supplied whole RNA, sequenced without sorting. There are many counts of this clonotype. The receptor comes from a female donor with early-stage non-small cell lung cancer. The V call is TRBV20-1, the J call TRBJ2-7, with 7 bases aligning to TRBD2. The material was normal lung tissue next to the tumor, obtained at surgery. The CDR3 DNA reads TGCAGCCCCACGGGGACTAAGCGCTACGAGCAGTACTTC. This translates into CSPTGTKRYEQYF.